One sample yielded the 5 T cell receptor beta chains listed below, sequenced in a study of graft-versus-host responses after intestinal transplantation. TCRdb keeps only in-frame clones here, not all; method: immunoSEQ multiplex PCR. Altogether around 97,000 clones are present, over 85% being singletons, with the ten largest covering more than 0.9%. Antigens for these TCRs are unknown. Sample: unstimulated CD8+ T cells sorted from spleen or lymph node cells, taken before intestinal transplant. Every receptor here comes from a human donor who received an intestinal transplant.

The rearrangement uses TRBV27 and TRBJ2-6, with TRBD1 identical over 8 bases. The germline gives CDR1 MNHEY, CDR2 SMNVEV (reference sequence). The V and J ends lost 7 bases and 0 bases, in that order; junction bases with no gene match: 11. CDR3 size: 18 residues. The CDR3 DNA follows: TGTGCCAGCAAACCCTGGACAGGGTTGAGCTCTGGGGCCAACGTCCTGACTTTC. Amino acids: CASKPWTGLSSGANVLTF.

Comments on this clone: Different DNA sequences within this sample yield the same CDR3. V is TRBV4-1 and J is TRBJ2-6; D is unresolved. Trimming took 3 bases from V and 2 from J, leaving 5 bases between them. This CDR3 contains 14 residues. Germline CDR1 reads MGHRA; CDR2 reads YSYEKL. CDR3 region: CASSQGPGANVLTF. The CDR3 DNA is TGCGCCAGCAGCCAGGGTCCTGGGGCCAACGTCCTGACTTTC.

This chain connects TRBV29-1 to TRBJ2-5; D is tentatively TRBD1 or TRBD2 (6 bases each). The CDR3 is 14 amino acids. CDR1 is SQVTM, CDR2 ANQGSEA, per germline. Trimming removed 1 base from V and 4 bases from J, with 13 bases in between. CDR3 in amino acids: CSVEVWGATETQYF. CDR3 coding DNA: TGCAGCGTTGAAGTGTGGGGGGCGACAGAGACCCAGTACTTC.

V is TRBV7-8 and J is TRBJ2-2; 12 positions agree with TRBD2. CDR3 size: 17 residues. V gave up 2 bases and J gave up 3 bases; unmatched junction bases: 4. Germline CDR1 and CDR2: SGHVS and FQNEAQ. The CDR3 loop reads CASSLPSGGADTGELFF. In DNA, the CDR3 is TGTGCCAGCAGCTTACCTAGCGGGGGGGCGGACACCGGGGAGCTGTTTTTT.

The CDR3 protein is CASSPSYEQYF. CDR3 nucleotides: TGTGCCAGCAGCCCCTCCTACGAGCAGTACTTC. This chain links TRBV5-5 with TRBJ2-7, with D hard to call. Germline assignment: CDR1 SGHKS and CDR2 YYEKEE (reference sequence). The V gene lost 4 bases and the J gene lost 0 bases, with 2 bases spanning the gap. The CDR3 has 11 amino acids. Combining the CDR3 with reference TRBV5-5 and TRBJ2-7 gives the whole variable domain DAGVTQSPTHLIKTRGQQVTLRCSPISGHKSVSWYQQVLGQGPQFIFQYYEKEERGRGNFPDRFSARQFPNYSSELNVNALLLGDSALYLCASSPSYEQYFGPGTRLTVT.